The next 4 T cell receptor beta chains were all read from a single sample in a study of T cell repertoires in cytomegalovirus infection. TCRdb reprocessed the reads with MiXCR, giving one entry per CDR3 protein. The top ten hold approximately 24% of the sample, which has more than 500,000 distinct CDR3 sequences, approximately 17% seen once. The specimen was CD8+ T cells from PBMCs. The receptors were gathered from a human donor in good health (CMV status not recorded). Some clones in this sample may be carry-over from other donors' samples.

The table lists this clonotype with many counts. V usage is TRBV11-2 and J usage is TRBJ1-1, with 7 bases that match TRBD1. Trimming removed 0 bases from V and 4 bases from J; junction bases left unmatched: 2. This CDR3 region has 14 residues. Germline CDR1 is SGHAT and CDR2 is FQNNGV. CDR3 DNA sequence: TGTGCCAGCAGCTTAGAGCACAGGGGCACTGAAGCTTTCTTT. Its protein is CASSLEHRGTEAFF.

This clonotype was counted many times. The chain joins TRBV7-2 to TRBJ2-1, with 12 bases that match TRBD1. The V and J ends lost 6 bases and 8 bases, in that order; junction bases with no gene match: 14. Germline assignment: CDR1 SGHTA and CDR2 FQGNSA. There are 17 residues in the CDR3. CDR3 sequence: CASRTGQGARGIDEQFF. The DNA of the CDR3 is TGTGCCAGCAGAACGGGACAGGGGGCACGGGGTATTGATGAGCAGTTCTTC.

This clonotype was counted ten times or more. This chain joins TRBV7-9 and TRBJ1-6; D gene ambiguous. V gave up 1 base and J gave up 0 bases, with 13 bases separating them. CDR1 is SEHNR and CDR2 is FQNEAQ in the germline V gene (reference sequence). The CDR3 is 18 residues long. CDR3 amino acids: CASSLVRMTSSYNSPLHF. CDR3 sequence (DNA): TGTGCCAGCAGCTTAGTCCGGATGACGAGCTCCTATAATTCACCCCTCCACTTT.

This rearrangement joins TRBV10-3 to TRBJ1-4; 10 nucleotides match TRBD1. Trimming cost V 3 bases and J 7 bases; bases outside gene matches: 5. The germline CDR1 and CDR2 sequences are ENHRY and SYGVKD. CDR3 length: 15 amino acids. Written as DNA, the CDR3 is TGTGCCATCAGTGATCGGCGGGACAGGGGTGAAAAACTGTTTTTT. It is translated as CAISDRRDRGEKLFF.